These 7 T cell receptor beta chains share one sample of origin, sequenced in a study of blood T cell repertoires in COVID-19. Measured with immunoSEQ multiplex PCR; TCRdb has only the in-frame clones, and not every one. Here the sample spans 150,000 to 200,000 clones, approximately 80% being singletons. Material: peripheral blood. The receptor source for this set is a human donor in a cohort sampled during active COVID-19.

The chain couples TRBV5-4 to TRBJ2-3; 12 nucleotides match TRBD2. Losses at the gene ends were 4 bases for V and 2 bases for J; bases not matched to a gene: 17. There are 20 residues in the CDR3. Germline CDR1 is SGHNT and CDR2 is YYREEE (reference sequence). The CDR3 DNA is TGTGCCAGCAGCCCACCTACTAGCGGGGGGCGAACGACTTCCACAGATACGCAGTATTTT. Protein: CASSPPTSGGRTTSTDTQYF.

The V call is TRBV10-3, the J call TRBJ2-5; a possible D gene is TRBD1 (6 bases). The CDR3 length is 13 residues. The V and J ends lost 10 bases and 0 bases respectively, with 12 bases between them. The germline V gene has CDR1 ENHRY and CDR2 SYGVKD. The CDR3 loop is CATGTPYQETQYF. CDR3 DNA sequence: TGTGCCACCGGGACACCATACCAAGAGACCCAGTACTTC.

The chain employs TRBV7-9 and TRBJ2-2, with TRBD2 identical over 13 bases. The J segment lost 6 bases and the V segment lost 3 bases, leaving 4 bases of the junction unmatched. This CDR3 spans 16 amino acids. CDR1 SEHNR and CDR2 FQNEAQ come from the germline V gene (reference sequence). The CDR3 is CASSFPGLAGSGELFF. The DNA of the CDR3 is TGTGCCAGCAGCTTTCCGGGACTAGCGGGATCCGGGGAGCTGTTTTTT. The entire variable domain, with the rest obtained from reference TRBV7-9 and TRBJ2-2, is as follows: DTGVSQNPRHKITKRGQNVTFRCDPISEHNRLYWYRQTLGQGPEFLTYFQNEAQLEKSRLLSDRFSAERPKGSFSTLEIQRTEQGDSAMYLCASSFPGLAGSGELFFGEGSRLTVL.

Comments on this clone: A read error may produce the germline difference seen at one junction end. This chain links TRBV12-5 with TRBJ2-2, with 9 bases matching TRBD1. The V gene's germline CDR1 is LGHNT and CDR2 FRNRAP. There are 14 residues in the CDR3. The CDR3 sequence: CACGQGRNTGELFF. In DNA, the CDR3 is TGTGCTTGTGGACAGGGGCGAAACACCGGGGAGCTGTTTTTT. Using reference TRBV12-5 and TRBJ2-2 for the parts outside the CDR3, the full variable domain is DARVTQTPRHKVTEMGQEVTMRCQPILGHNTVFWYRQTMMQGLELLAYFRNRAPLDDSGMPKDRFSAEMPDATLATLKIQPSEPRDSAVYFCACGQGRNTGELFFGEGSRLTVL.

The chain combines TRBV11-2 with TRBJ2-2, with 11 bases aligning to TRBD1. Trimming took 5 bases from V and 6 from J; bases not matched to a gene: 5. There are 15 residues in the CDR3. Germline CDR1 is SGHAT and CDR2 is FQNNGV. As DNA, the CDR3 is TGTGCCAGCAGCCCCCGGGACAGGGGGTCCGGGGAGCTGTTTTTT. Translating it yields CASSPRDRGSGELFF.

This clone was recorded once. The chain uses TRBV30 and TRBJ2-6; no clear D. The CDR3 totals 14 residues. The germline gives CDR1 GTSNPN, CDR2 SVGIG (reference sequence). Trimming shortened V by 1 base and J by 1 base, and 5 bases separated the two germline ends. DNA for the CDR3: TGTGCCTGGAGTGCAGATTCTGGGGCCAACGTCCTGACTTTC. The encoded protein is CAWSADSGANVLTF. The variable domain in full, with the rest retrieved from reference TRBV30 and TRBJ2-6, is SQTIHQWPATLVQPVGSPLSLECTVEGTSNPNLYWYRQAAGRGLQLLFYSVGIGQISSEVPQNLSASRPQDRQFILSSKKLLLSDSGFYLCAWSADSGANVLTFGAGSRLTVL.

The rearrangement joins TRBV3-1 (or the pseudogene TRBV3-2) to TRBJ2-5; D ambiguous. The germline gives CDR1 LGHDT, CDR2 YNNKEL (reference sequence). Trimming shortened V by 3 bases and J by 4 bases, and 9 bases separated the two germline ends. The CDR3 is made up of 13 amino acids. CDR3 in amino acids: CASSQRGLETQYF. The CDR3 DNA reads as TGTGCCAGCAGCCAGAGAGGTTTAGAGACCCAGTACTTC.